A selection of T cell receptor beta chains follows, all from one sample in a study of shared clonotypes between healthy human individuals. TCRdb's table, derived via immunoSEQ multiplex PCR, lists solely in-frame clones and lacks some. The table records roughly 500,000 clones, about three quarters of them present only once. Sequenced sample: PBMCs. All receptors derive from a woman aged 40 to 50 in good health. Some clones in this sample may be carry-over from other donors' samples. Both conserved end residues are part of each CDR3. A D gene is named only where the DNA matches it firmly. Size is omitted from some rows. Given values are once, few, many or a class for expanded clones.

cdr3_aa j_call d_call v_call clone_size
CASSPGTSGSSYEQYF TRBJ2-7 TRBD2 TRBV28 .
CASSLGLPGVGGTGELFF TRBJ2-2 . TRBV5-1 .
CASSRLGLAGSAGELFF TRBJ2-2 TRBD2 TRBV7-9 .
CASRPETGQQYF TRBJ2-3 . TRBV28 .
CASSSGRNTGELFF TRBJ2-2 . TRBV27 few
CASSFGTSGRLTYNEQFF TRBJ2-1 TRBD2 TRBV7-9 .
CASSQIQGVRAEAFF TRBJ1-1 TRBD1 TRBV7-9 .
CASSGRTGGEFEQYF TRBJ2-7 TRBD1 TRBV5-1 .
CASSLWTGTRTDTQYF TRBJ2-3 . TRBV7-8 .
CASSPGGPGYEQYF TRBJ2-7 . TRBV5-1 few
CASSLQGKVTEAFF TRBJ1-1 TRBD1 TRBV6-5 .
CSALSSYTQYF TRBJ2-3 . TRBV20-1 many
CASSTQTGPTDTQYF TRBJ2-3 TRBD1 TRBV4-2 .